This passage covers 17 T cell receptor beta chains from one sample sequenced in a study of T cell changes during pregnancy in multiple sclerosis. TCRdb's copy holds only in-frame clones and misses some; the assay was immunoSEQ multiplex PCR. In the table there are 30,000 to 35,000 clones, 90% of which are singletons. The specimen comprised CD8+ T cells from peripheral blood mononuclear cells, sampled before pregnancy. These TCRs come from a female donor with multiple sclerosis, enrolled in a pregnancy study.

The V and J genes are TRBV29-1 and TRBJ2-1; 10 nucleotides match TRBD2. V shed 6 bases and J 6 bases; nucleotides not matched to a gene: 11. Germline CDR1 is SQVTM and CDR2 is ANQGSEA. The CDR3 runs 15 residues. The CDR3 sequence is CSVHPPLAGVNEQFF. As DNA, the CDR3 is TGCAGCGTCCACCCCCCCCTAGCGGGAGTCAATGAGCAGTTCTTC.

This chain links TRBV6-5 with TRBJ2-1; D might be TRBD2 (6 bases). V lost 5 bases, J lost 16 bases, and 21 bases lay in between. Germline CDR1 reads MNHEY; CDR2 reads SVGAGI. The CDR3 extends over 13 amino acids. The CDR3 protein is CASSPTQGLYPFF. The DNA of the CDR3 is TGTGCCAGCAGTCCTACCCAGGGACTTTATCCCTTCTTC.

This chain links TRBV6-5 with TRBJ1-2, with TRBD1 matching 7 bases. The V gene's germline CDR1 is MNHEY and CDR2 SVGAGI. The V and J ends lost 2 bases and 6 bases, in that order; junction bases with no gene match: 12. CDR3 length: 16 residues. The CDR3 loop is CASSYPDRDGTHGYTF. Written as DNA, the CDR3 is TGTGCCAGCAGTTACCCCGACAGGGACGGGACCCATGGCTACACCTTC.

CDR3: CASSWTGSTSYGYTF. In DNA, the CDR3 is TGTGCCAGCAGTTGGACAGGATCCACCTCCTATGGCTACACCTTC. The rearrangement links TRBV27 to TRBJ1-2; 7 bases agree with TRBD1. Germline-derived CDR1 and CDR2 are MNHEY and SMNVEV (reference sequence). The CDR3 loop spans 15 amino acids. The ends lost 4 bases at V and 4 bases at J; junction bases unmatched: 9.

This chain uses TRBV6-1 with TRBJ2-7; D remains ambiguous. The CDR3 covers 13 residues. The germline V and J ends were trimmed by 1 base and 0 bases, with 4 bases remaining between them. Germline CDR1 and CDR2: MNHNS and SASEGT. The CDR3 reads CASSEVHSYEQYF. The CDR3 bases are TGTGCCAGCAGTGAAGTTCACTCCTACGAGCAGTACTTC.

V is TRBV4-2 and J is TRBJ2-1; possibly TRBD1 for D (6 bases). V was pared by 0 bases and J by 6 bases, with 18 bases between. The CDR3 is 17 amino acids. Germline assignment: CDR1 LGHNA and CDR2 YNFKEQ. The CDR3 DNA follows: TGTGCCAGCAGCCAAGATCCGGCCAGGGGTATTGGCAATGAGCAGTTCTTC. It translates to CASSQDPARGIGNEQFF.

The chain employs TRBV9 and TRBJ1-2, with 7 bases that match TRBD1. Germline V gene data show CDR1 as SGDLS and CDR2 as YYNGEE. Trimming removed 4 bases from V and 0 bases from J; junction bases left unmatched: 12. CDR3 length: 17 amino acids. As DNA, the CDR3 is TGTGCCAGCAGCTCGACGACAGGGCATTATACTAACTATGGCTACACCTTC. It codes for CASSSTTGHYTNYGYTF.

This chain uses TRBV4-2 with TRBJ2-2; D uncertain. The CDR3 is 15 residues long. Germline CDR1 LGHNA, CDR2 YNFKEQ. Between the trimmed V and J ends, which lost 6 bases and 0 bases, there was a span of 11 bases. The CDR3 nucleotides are TGTGCCAGCAGTCCTAGTCAATCGAACACCGGGGAGCTGTTTTTT. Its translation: CASSPSQSNTGELFF.

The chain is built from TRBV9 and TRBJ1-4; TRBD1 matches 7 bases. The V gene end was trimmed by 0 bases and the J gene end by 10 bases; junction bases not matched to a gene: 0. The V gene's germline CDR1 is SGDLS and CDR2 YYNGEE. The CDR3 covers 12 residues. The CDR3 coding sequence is TGTGCCAGCAGCGTAGGGACAGGAAAACTGTTTTTT. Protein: CASSVGTGKLFF. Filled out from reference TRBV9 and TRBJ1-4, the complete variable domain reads DSGVTQTPKHLITATGQRVTLRCSPRSGDLSVYWYQQSLDQGLQFLIQYYNGEERAKGNILERFSAQQFPDLHSELNLSSLELGDSALYFCASSVGTGKLFFGSGTQLSVL.

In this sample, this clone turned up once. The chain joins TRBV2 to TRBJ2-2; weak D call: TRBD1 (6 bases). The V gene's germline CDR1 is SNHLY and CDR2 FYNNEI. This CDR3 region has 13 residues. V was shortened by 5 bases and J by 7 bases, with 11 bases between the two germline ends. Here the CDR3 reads CASSTGYGGELFF. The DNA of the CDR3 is TGTGCCAGCAGTACAGGGTATGGCGGGGAGCTGTTTTTT. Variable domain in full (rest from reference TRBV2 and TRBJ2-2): EPEVTQTPSHQVTQMGQEVILRCVPISNHLYFYWYRQILGQKVEFLVSFYNNEISEKSEIFDDQFSVERPDGSNFTLKIRSTKLEDSAMYFCASSTGYGGELFFGEGSRLTVL.

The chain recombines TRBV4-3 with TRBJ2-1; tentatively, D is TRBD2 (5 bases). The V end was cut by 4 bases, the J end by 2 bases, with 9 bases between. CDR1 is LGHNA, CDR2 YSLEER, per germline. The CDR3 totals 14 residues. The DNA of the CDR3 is TGCGCCAGCAGCCCCGGGAACCCCTACAATGAGCAGTTCTTC. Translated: CASSPGNPYNEQFF.

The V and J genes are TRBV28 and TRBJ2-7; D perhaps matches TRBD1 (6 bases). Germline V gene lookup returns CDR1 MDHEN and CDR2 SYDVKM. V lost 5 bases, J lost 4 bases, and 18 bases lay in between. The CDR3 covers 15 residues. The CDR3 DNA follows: TGTGCCAGCAGTCCACCGCCCAGGGGTATTTACGAGCAGTACTTC. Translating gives CASSPPPRGIYEQYF.

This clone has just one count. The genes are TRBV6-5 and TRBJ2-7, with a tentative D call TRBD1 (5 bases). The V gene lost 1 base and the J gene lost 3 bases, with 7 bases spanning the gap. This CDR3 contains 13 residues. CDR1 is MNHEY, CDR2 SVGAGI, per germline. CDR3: CASSYLQGYEQYF. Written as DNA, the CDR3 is TGTGCCAGCAGTTACTTGCAGGGCTACGAGCAGTACTTC.

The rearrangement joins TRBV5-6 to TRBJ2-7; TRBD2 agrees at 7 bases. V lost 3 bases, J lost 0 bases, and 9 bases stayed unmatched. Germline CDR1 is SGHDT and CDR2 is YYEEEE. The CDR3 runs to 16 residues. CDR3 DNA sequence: TGTGCCAGCAGCTGGGACCTAGCGGAGAGCTCCTACGAGCAGTACTTC. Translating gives CASSWDLAESSYEQYF.

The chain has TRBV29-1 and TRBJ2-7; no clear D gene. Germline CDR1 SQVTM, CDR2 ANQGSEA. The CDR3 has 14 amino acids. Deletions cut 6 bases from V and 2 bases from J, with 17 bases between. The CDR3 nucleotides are TGCAGCGTAGGAGAGCGCGATGTCCCCTACGAGCAGTACTTC. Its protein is CSVGERDVPYEQYF.

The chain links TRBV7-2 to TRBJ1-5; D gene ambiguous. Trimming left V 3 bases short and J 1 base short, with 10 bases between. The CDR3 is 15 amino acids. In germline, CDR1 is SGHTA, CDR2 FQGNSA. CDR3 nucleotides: TGTGCCAGCAGCTTTATCCGGGGAAGCAATCAGCCCCAGCATTTT. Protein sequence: CASSFIRGSNQPQHF.

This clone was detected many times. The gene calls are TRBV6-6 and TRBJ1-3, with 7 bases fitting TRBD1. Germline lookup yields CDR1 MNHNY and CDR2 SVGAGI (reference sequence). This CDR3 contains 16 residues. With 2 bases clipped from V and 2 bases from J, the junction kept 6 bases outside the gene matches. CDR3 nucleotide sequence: TGTGCCAGCAGTTACGGGACAGTATTGCCTGGAAACACCATATATTTT. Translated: CASSYGTVLPGNTIYF.